The 5 T cell receptor beta chains below were found in one sample sequenced in a study of T-cell memory formation after mild COVID-19. TCRdb re-called the 5' RACE reads with MiXCR, one entry per CDR3 protein. The sample includes roughly 400,000 distinct CDR3 sequences, roughly 18% seen only once; the top ten take about 22%. Specimen: PBMCs or a T cell subset sorted from them (not recorded which). Every receptor here comes from a man in his late teens or twenties who had mild COVID-19 (a few samples of this study predate the infection). Cell type and time point are not known.

The rearrangement links TRBV5-1 to TRBJ1-4, with D unresolved. Between the trimmed V and J ends, which lost 4 bases and 8 bases, there was a span of 12 bases. The V gene's germline CDR1 is SGHRS and CDR2 YFSETQ. This CDR3 spans 13 amino acids. CDR3 residues: CASSTRLGEKLFF. The CDR3 DNA follows: TGCGCCAGCAGCACCCGGTTGGGCGAAAAACTGTTTTTT.

The table lists this clonotype with a few counts. J is TRBJ2-5 and V is TRBV4-3; D tentatively reads TRBD1 or TRBD2 (5 bases each). Germline V gene lookup returns CDR1 LGHNA and CDR2 YSLEER. Trimming shortened V by 1 base and J by 2 bases, and 17 bases separated the two germline ends. The CDR3 runs 17 residues. The CDR3 sequence is CASSQGVPGTAQETQYF. The DNA of the CDR3 is TGCGCCAGCAGCCAAGGTGTCCCCGGGACGGCTCAAGAGACCCAGTACTTC.

The genes are TRBV4-3 and TRBJ2-3; 10 positions agree with TRBD2. J gave up 4 bases and V 2 bases, and 3 bases lay outside the gene matches. The CDR3 is 15 residues long. Germline V gives CDR1 LGHNA, CDR2 YSLEER. CDR3 in amino acids: CASSQSGGASDTQYF. CDR3 bases: TGCGCCAGCAGCCAAAGCGGGGGGGCCTCAGATACGCAGTATTTT.

This clonotype has more than one count but fewer than ten. The rearrangement uses TRBV7-9 and TRBJ1-2, with D maybe TRBD1 (5 bases). CDR3 size: 12 residues. V was cut by 5 bases and J by 4 bases, with 8 bases left in between. CDR1 and CDR2 from the germline V gene are SEHNR and FQNEAQ (reference sequence). The CDR3 bases are TGTGCCAGCAGCCCCCAGGGCTATGGCTACACCTTC. Its translation is CASSPQGYGYTF.

There are a few counts of this clonotype. CDR3 residues: CSARTRQETYTF. The CDR3 DNA follows: TGCAGTGCTAGGACCCGTCAGGAGACCTACACCTTC. This chain links TRBV20-1 with TRBJ1-2, with no clear D. Germline V lookup: CDR1 DFQATT, CDR2 SNEGSKA (reference sequence). The CDR3 consists of 12 residues. Trimming pared 3 bases from V and 10 bases from J, leaving 15 bases between.